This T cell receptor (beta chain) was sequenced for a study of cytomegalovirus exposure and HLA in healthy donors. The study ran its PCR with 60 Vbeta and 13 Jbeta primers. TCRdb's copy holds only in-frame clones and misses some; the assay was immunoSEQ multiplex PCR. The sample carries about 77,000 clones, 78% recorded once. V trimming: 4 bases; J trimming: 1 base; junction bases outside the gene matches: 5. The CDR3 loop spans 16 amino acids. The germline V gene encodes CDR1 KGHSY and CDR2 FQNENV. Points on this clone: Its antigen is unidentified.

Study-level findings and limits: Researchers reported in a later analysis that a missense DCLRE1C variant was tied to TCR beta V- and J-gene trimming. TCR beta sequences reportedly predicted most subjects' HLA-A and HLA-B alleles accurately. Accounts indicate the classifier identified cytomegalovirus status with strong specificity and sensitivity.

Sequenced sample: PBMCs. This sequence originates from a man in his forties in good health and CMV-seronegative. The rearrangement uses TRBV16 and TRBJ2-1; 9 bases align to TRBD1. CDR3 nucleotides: TGTGCCAGCAGCCGGCGCGGGACAGGGTCCTACAATGAGCAGTTCTTC. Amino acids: CASSRRGTGSYNEQFF.